This entry describes one T cell receptor beta chain. Its antigen remains unidentified. This sample was included in a study of T cell responses to AZD1222 COVID-19 vaccine. Whole-study findings and limits: Donors in the cohort were predominantly white British and more often female, and clonal diversity was possibly underestimated. Spike-specific TCR breadth and depth rose after two AZD1222 doses. Repertoire sampling happened only post peak T cell response.

The CDR3 covers 15 residues. V dropped 1 base and J dropped 0 bases, with 9 bases sitting between them. Germline V gives CDR1 SQVTM, CDR2 ANQGSEA. The repertoire was sequenced with immunoSEQ multiplex PCR; TCRdb's copy has only in-frame clones and lacks some. The sample has 100,000 to 150,000 clones, 90% seen once. The chain carries TRBV29-1 and TRBJ2-2; D is ambiguous. Sample: peripheral blood, taken on day 0 of AZD1222 vaccination. The sequence was collected from an adult in good health. CDR3 region: CSVEVGDANTGELFF. The CDR3 DNA is TGCAGCGTTGAAGTTGGCGACGCGAACACCGGGGAGCTGTTTTTT.